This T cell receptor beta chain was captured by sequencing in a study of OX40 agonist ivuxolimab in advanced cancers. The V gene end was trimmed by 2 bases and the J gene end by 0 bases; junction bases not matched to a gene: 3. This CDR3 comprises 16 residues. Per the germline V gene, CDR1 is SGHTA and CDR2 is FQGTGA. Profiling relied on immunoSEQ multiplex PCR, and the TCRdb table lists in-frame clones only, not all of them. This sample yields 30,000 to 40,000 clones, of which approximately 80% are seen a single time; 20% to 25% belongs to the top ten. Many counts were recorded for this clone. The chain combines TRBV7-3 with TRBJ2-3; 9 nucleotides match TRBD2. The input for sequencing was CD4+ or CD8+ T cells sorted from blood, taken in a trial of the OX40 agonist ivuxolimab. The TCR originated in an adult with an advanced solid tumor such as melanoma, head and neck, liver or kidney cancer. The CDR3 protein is CASSLGLAGSTDTQYF. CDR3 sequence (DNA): TGTGCCAGCAGCTTAGGGCTAGCGGGAAGCACAGATACGCAGTATTTT.